This paragraph covers one TCR beta chain sequence. This specimen belongs to a study of cytomegalovirus exposure and HLA in healthy donors. Both 60 Vbeta primers and 13 Jbeta primers went into the PCR. Measured with immunoSEQ multiplex PCR; TCRdb has only the in-frame clones, and not every one. The sample has some 180,000 clones, about 80% seen once; the top ten hold 1.5% to 1.9%. Between the trimmed V and J ends, which lost 7 bases and 5 bases, there was a span of 10 bases. CDR1 is MDHEN, CDR2 SYDVKM, per germline. CDR3 size: 12 residues. This sequence originates from a man in his forties in good health and CMV-seronegative. Sequences were obtained from PBMCs. The rearrangement joins TRBV28 to TRBJ2-3; D unclear. The CDR3 loop is CASTPAIDTQYF. CDR3 nucleotide sequence: TGTGCCAGCACCCCAGCGATAGATACGCAGTATTTT.